This TCR beta chain is from a study of beta chain features in type 1 diabetes. Study-wide results and limits: More deletions and fewer insertions at VDJ junctions were found in patients with type 1 diabetes.

This clone was seen a few times. As yet, its antigen is unknown. The entirety of the isolated RNA underwent reverse transcription, so expressed TCRB transcripts were sequenced. Profiling relied on immunoSEQ multiplex PCR, and the TCRdb table lists in-frame clones only, not all of them. The data contain under 400,000 clones, 20% of them singletons. V lost 8 bases and J lost 2, with 13 bases in between. Per germline, CDR1 SGHRS and CDR2 YFSETQ. CDR3 size: 13 residues. The chain links TRBV5-1 to TRBJ1-2, with D possibly TRBD1 on 6 matching bases. Sequencing used naive CD4+ T cells from blood. This TCR was sampled from a woman between 18 and 30 years old in good health. CDR3 residues: CASRLDSNYGYTF. The CDR3 bases are TGCGCCAGTCGACTGGACAGCAACTATGGCTACACCTTC.